This T cell receptor beta chain stems from a study of CD8+CD57+ T cells in acquired aplastic anemia. Study information: DNA from sorted CD4+ and CD8+ cells averaged around 3.2 ug. Healthy donor CD4+ cell samples had a mean of roughly 9.9 million reads. Study observations and caveats: CD8+ Simpson's diversity showed no significant patient-control difference. Patients and controls shared around 30 CD8+ CDR3 sequences.

Using genomic DNA as the template, TCR beta VDJ and CDR3 profiling was carried out. One entry per CDR3 protein, called by TCRdb with MiXCR from the reads. This table holds around 140,000 distinct CDR3 sequences, roughly two fifths found once. This clonotype was picked up many times. Its antigen remains unidentified. The V gene's germline CDR1 is SGDLS and CDR2 YYNGEE. The CDR3 runs to 14 residues. The V gene lost 0 bases and the J gene lost 6 bases, with 12 bases spanning the gap. The V and J genes are TRBV9 and TRBJ1-2; no firm D call. This TCR was recovered from a human donor in good health, serving as a control. Sequencing was carried out using sorted CD4+, CD8+, or CD8+CD57+ T cells (not recorded which) from PBMCs. The CDR3 bases are TGTGCCAGCAGCGTAGAGGGCTGGGGTGATGGCTACACCTTC. Translated: CASSVEGWGDGYTF.